The 20 T cell receptor beta chains given below trace back to one sample, sequenced in a study of T cells in Graves' hyperthyroidism and ophthalmopathy. TCR beta CDR3 regions were amplified from RNA transcripts. A set of HTBI primers served as the primers for a first-round RT-PCR of the TCR CDR3. A single record per CDR3 protein comes from TCRdb applying MiXCR to the multiplex PCR reads. The table has approximately 400,000 distinct CDR3 sequences, 14% seen once. Source material: blood. Source of these receptors: a woman aged 60-75 years with Graves' hyperthyroidism.

The CDR3 region has the DNA TGTGCCAGTAGTCCACGGGGGGGTGCCCTCCTCTCCACCGGGGAGCTGTTTTTT. This gives the protein CASSPRGGALLSTGELFF. The chain couples TRBV19 to TRBJ2-2; 8 bases map to TRBD2. Germline CDR1 is LNHDA and CDR2 is SQIVND (reference sequence). The CDR3 is made up of 18 amino acids. The ends lost 5 bases at V and 4 bases at J; junction bases unmatched: 15.

This clonotype came up many times. The rearrangement links TRBV19 to TRBJ1-1; D unresolved. The CDR3 length is 13 residues. The germline CDR1 and CDR2 sequences are LNHDA and SQIVND (reference sequence). Deletions cut 0 bases from V and 11 bases from J, with 13 bases between. This chain's CDR3 is CASSIDRTFGAFF. CDR3 nucleotides: TGTGCCAGTAGTATAGATCGGACTTTTGGGGCTTTCTTT. Looking up the rest from reference TRBV19 and TRBJ1-1 gives the full variable domain: DGGITQSPKYLFRKEGQNVTLSCEQNLNHDAMYWYRQDPGQGLRLIYYSQIVNDFQKGDIAEGYSVSREKKESFPLTVTSAQKNPTAFYLCASSIDRTFGAFFGQGTRLTVV.

This clonotype has a count of ten or more. The chain recombines TRBV28 with TRBJ2-1; D call uncertain. V was pared by 4 bases and J by 2 bases, with 12 bases between. The CDR3 is 15 amino acids. Germline CDR1 MDHEN, CDR2 SYDVKM. CDR3 protein: CASSSLTVAYNEQFF. CDR3 sequence (DNA): TGTGCCAGCAGTTCACTGACGGTCGCCTACAATGAGCAGTTCTTC.

The V gene is TRBV11-2, the J gene TRBJ2-5; TRBD2 matches 7 bases. Germline V lookup: CDR1 SGHAT, CDR2 FQNNGV. With 5 bases clipped from V and 3 bases from J, the junction kept 6 bases outside the gene matches. The CDR3 is 14 residues long. The CDR3 sequence is CASSPAGEEETQYF. In DNA, the CDR3 is TGTGCCAGCAGCCCCGCGGGGGAAGAAGAGACCCAGTACTTC.

This clonotype was counted many times. The chain has TRBV30 and TRBJ2-7; D call uncertain. CDR3 length equals 12 residues. Germline CDR1 is GTSNPN and CDR2 is SVGIG (reference sequence). V dropped 1 base and J dropped 0 bases, with 4 bases sitting between them. CDR3 sequence: CAWSDSSYEQYF. As DNA, the CDR3 is TGTGCCTGGAGTGACAGCTCCTACGAGCAGTACTTC.

Of note for this clonotype: A much larger clone is a single base away; this may be a read error. No conserved phenylalanine or tryptophan is present at the end of the CDR3, so a read error is the likely explanation. The V call is TRBV9, the J call TRBJ2-1, with TRBD2 matching 9 bases. CDR1 is SGDLS, CDR2 YYNGEE, per germline. There are 19 residues in the CDR3. J gave up 6 bases and V 0 bases, and 16 bases lay outside the gene matches. The CDR3 coding sequence is TGTGCCAGCAGCGTAGGCGGGAGGGTAGCGGGCCACCTCCTCAATGAGCAGTTCCTC. It translates to CASSVGGRVAGHLLNEQFL.

Only one count was recorded for this clonotype. Just one base apart from a much larger clone, this may be a read error. V usage is TRBV7-3 and J usage is TRBJ2-6; perhaps D is TRBD1 or TRBD2 (6 bases each). CDR3 size: 16 residues. The V gene's germline CDR1 is SGHTA and CDR2 FQGTGA. The CDR3 reads CASGLGWGREANVLTF. In nucleotides, the CDR3 is TGTGCCAGCGGCTTAGGCTGGGGGCGGGAGGCCAACGTCCTGACTTTC.

Many counts were recorded for this clonotype. This chain links TRBV10-3 with TRBJ2-3, with D tentatively TRBD2 (6 bases). This CDR3 region has 15 residues. Germline lookup yields CDR1 ENHRY and CDR2 SYGVKD. Trimming shortened V by 0 bases and J by 5 bases, and 12 bases separated the two germline ends. The CDR3 DNA is TGTGCCATCAGTGAGTCGGAGGGCCAAGGAGATACGCAGTATTTT. Its protein product is CAISESEGQGDTQYF.

This clonotype appeared many times. J is TRBJ2-1 and V is TRBV2; tentatively, D is TRBD1 (7 bases). Trimming left V 0 bases short and J 7 bases short, with 16 bases between. The CDR3 is made up of 16 amino acids. Germline CDR1 and CDR2: SNHLY and FYNNEI. The CDR3 nucleotides read TGTGCCAGCAGTGAAGCGCAGGGGGGAAGTGGGAATGAGCAGTTCTTC. Its translation: CASSEAQGGSGNEQFF.

This clonotype came up many times. This sequence joins TRBV27 and TRBJ2-7; 8 nucleotides agree with TRBD2. The CDR3 is 15 amino acids. The J segment lost 0 bases and the V segment lost 3 bases, leaving 4 bases of the junction unmatched. CDR1 MNHEY and CDR2 SMNVEV come from the germline V gene (reference sequence). The CDR3, as DNA: TGTGCCAGCAGTTTCGGCGGGGGGAGCTCCTACGAGCAGTACTTC. Translation gives CASSFGGGSSYEQYF.

V usage is TRBV24-1 and J usage is TRBJ2-3; D ambiguous. V was cut by 3 bases and J by 0 bases, with 9 bases left in between. Germline lookup yields CDR1 KGHDR and CDR2 SFDVKD. The CDR3 totals 15 residues. The CDR3: CATSDGGDSTDTQYF. The CDR3 DNA reads TGTGCCACCAGTGATGGCGGAGATAGCACAGATACGCAGTATTTT.

The chain joins TRBV25-1 to TRBJ1-4; D is perhaps TRBD1 (5 bases). The CDR3 spans 14 residues. CDR1 and CDR2 (germline): MGHDK, SYGVNS. Trimming stripped 4 bases from V and 5 bases from J, with 11 bases between. CDR3 protein: CASSVSGRNEKLFF. CDR3 in DNA: TGTGCCAGCAGTGTATCAGGGCGGAATGAAAAACTGTTTTTT.

This clonotype has a count of ten or more. The chain uses TRBV28 and TRBJ2-7; a weak D match, TRBD1 (6 bases). CDR1 is MDHEN, CDR2 SYDVKM, per germline. The V end was cut by 2 bases, the J end by 3 bases, with 17 bases between. This CDR3 is 16 amino acids long. CDR3 sequence (DNA): TGTGCCAGCAGTTTAGGAGTCGACAGGACGAACTACGAGCAGTACTTC. Its translation: CASSLGVDRTNYEQYF. The variable domain in full, completed from reference TRBV28 and TRBJ2-7, reads DVKVTQSSRYLVKRTGEKVFLECVQDMDHENMFWYRQDPGLGLRLIYFSYDVKMKEKGDIPEGYSVSREKKERFSLILESASTNQTSMYLCASSLGVDRTNYEQYFGPGTRLTVT.

This clonotype was recorded at least ten times. The rearrangement links TRBV5-1 to TRBJ2-5; D might be TRBD1 (5 bases). The CDR3 is 16 amino acids. The V gene lost 1 base and the J gene lost 2 bases, with 15 bases spanning the gap. Per germline, CDR1 SGHRS and CDR2 YFSETQ. In nucleotides, the CDR3 is TGCGCCAGCAGCTTGAACCCGACAGTGGGGCAAGAGACCCAGTACTTC. Protein: CASSLNPTVGQETQYF.

This clonotype was seen repeatedly, ten times or more. V usage is TRBV28 and J usage is TRBJ1-6; D is unresolved. The CDR3 spans 15 residues. Looked up from germline, CDR1 is MDHEN and CDR2 is SYDVKM. With 3 bases removed from V and 9 bases from J, the gap between germline ends came to 15 bases. The CDR3 loop reads CASSFRRTGGSPLHF. CDR3 nucleotide sequence: TGTGCCAGCAGTTTCCGGCGGACGGGAGGTTCACCCCTCCACTTT.

This chain joins TRBV19 and TRBJ2-3; 13 bases agree with TRBD2. J gave up 3 bases and V 4 bases, and 4 bases lay outside the gene matches. The germline V gene encodes CDR1 LNHDA and CDR2 SQIVND (reference sequence). The CDR3 is 16 amino acids. CDR3 sequence: CASSTRTSGSTDTQYF. Here the CDR3 DNA reads TGTGCCAGTAGTACTCGGACTAGCGGGAGTACAGATACGCAGTATTTT.

This clonotype was observed at least ten times. The chain uses TRBV30 and TRBJ2-5; the D gene is possibly TRBD2 (6 bases). This CDR3 has 13 residues. The germline V and J ends were trimmed by 7 bases and 1 base, with 13 bases remaining between them. Germline values: CDR1 GTSNPN, CDR2 SVGIG (reference sequence). The DNA for the CDR3 is TGTGCCTTCTGCCCGGAGGGCCAAGAGACCCAGTACTTC. Translated: CAFCPEGQETQYF.

This clonotype showed up many times. The J gene is TRBJ1-1, the V gene TRBV28; D is undetermined. With 6 bases removed from V and 6 bases from J, the gap between germline ends came to 20 bases. The CDR3 extends over 15 amino acids. CDR1 is MDHEN, CDR2 SYDVKM, per germline. CDR3 sequence reads: CASRPDPKIGAEAFF. The CDR3 region has the DNA TGTGCCAGCAGGCCCGATCCAAAGATAGGCGCTGAAGCTTTCTTT.

This clonotype was seen only a few times. The V call is TRBV7-6, the J call TRBJ2-5, with 8 nucleotides matching TRBD1. V trimming: 4 bases; J trimming: 5 bases; junction bases outside the gene matches: 9. The CDR3 runs 15 residues. Germline CDR1 and CDR2: SGHVS and FNYEAQ. The CDR3 nucleotides read TGTGCCAGCAGCTCTACTAACGACAGGGGCGAGACCCAGTACTTC. Translation gives CASSSTNDRGETQYF.

This clonotype was recorded at least ten times. The chain couples TRBV27 to TRBJ1-2; D gene uncertain. The V and J ends lost 8 bases and 7 bases respectively, with 20 bases between them. CDR3 length equals 14 residues. Germline V lookup: CDR1 MNHEY, CDR2 SMNVEV (reference sequence). This CDR3 is CASQTRAGLGGYTF. CDR3 bases: TGTGCCAGCCAAACCCGGGCCGGACTAGGTGGCTACACCTTC.